This TCR beta chain was identified during a study of blood T cell repertoires in COVID-19. Study at large: The cDNA or gDNA used as material had been derived from T cells, B-cell-depleted T cells, or PBMCs.

The CDR3 sequence is 15 residues long. V was cut by 4 bases and J by 3 bases, with 15 bases left in between. Germline CDR1 SGHAT, CDR2 FQNNGV. In the original processing: For nucleated cells, counts were estimated from reference gene primer amplification. Clones were sequenced by immunoSEQ multiplex PCR, and TCRdb holds only the in-frame ones, with some missing. The DNA gave D and trimming, while V, J and clone size come from that table. The sample shows under 60,000 clones, around 91% of them seen only once. The sequencing sample was made of peripheral blood. J is TRBJ2-5 and V is TRBV11-2; weak D call: TRBD2 (5 bases). This clonotype was sampled from a human donor in a cohort sampled during active COVID-19. CDR3 nucleotides: TGTGCCAGCAGCTCCGAACATAGCGTAGAAGAGACCCAGTACTTC. Protein: CASSSEHSVEETQYF.